The present entry profiles one T cell receptor beta chain with its context. Its antigen is not known. Only in-frame clones appear in the TCRdb table, and some are missing; sequencing was by immunoSEQ multiplex PCR. Of under 85,000 clones listed, 90% to 95% are singletons. This sample is drawn from a study of graft-versus-host responses after intestinal transplantation. Study-wide context: Every recipient had anti-thymocyte globulin induction and three to four years of tacrolimus plus steroids.

The CDR3 totals 14 residues. Germline lookup yields CDR1 ENHRY and CDR2 SYGVKD. The chain uses TRBV10-3 and TRBJ2-1, with TRBD1 matching 8 bases. This receptor was obtained from a human donor who received an intestinal transplant. This material consisted of unstimulated CD8+ T cells sorted from spleen or lymph node cells, taken before intestinal transplant. The CDR3 here is CAPLDRGNPNEQFF. The CDR3 DNA reads TGTGCGCCCCTTGACAGGGGAAATCCAAATGAGCAGTTCTTC.